Below, 22 T cell receptor beta chains from the same sample are listed, as sequenced in a study of vaccination effects on CD4 cells after COVID-19. Libraries were prepared by immunoSEQ multiplex PCR; TCRdb keeps only in-frame clonotypes and omits some of them. The table records more than 40,000 clones, under 85% of them present only once. Their recognized antigens are unknown. Peptide-pool stimulation followed by sequencing identified expanded antigen-specific CD4+ clonotypes in the ViraFEST assay. At the end of around 11 days of culture, CD4+ T cells were isolated. Subjects were given two BNT162b2 or mRNA-1273 vaccine doses. The input for sequencing was CD4+ T cells from PBMCs cultured with HCoV-OC43 spike peptides, taken after COVID-19 vaccination. Subset noted: HCoV-OC43 spike overlapping peptide pool stimulation. Receptor source: a human donor who received a COVID-19 vaccine.

The chain links TRBV10-3 to TRBJ2-7, with TRBD1 as a possible D gene (6 bases). CDR1 and CDR2 (germline): ENHRY, SYGVKD. The CDR3 totals 15 residues. V lost 5 bases and J 4 bases, leaving 18 bases between the germline ends. CDR3 DNA: TGTGCCATCAGTCCCTCGACAGGTACTTTGTACGAGCAGTACTTC. As protein: CAISPSTGTLYEQYF.

This rearrangement joins TRBV7-2 to TRBJ2-1; D is undetermined. The CDR3 is made up of 13 amino acids. Trimming left V 1 base short and J 5 bases short, with 6 bases between. Germline lookup yields CDR1 SGHTA and CDR2 FQGNSA. CDR3 nucleotide sequence: TGTGCCAGCAGCTTAGGCCGGAACAATGAGCAGTTCTTC. Protein sequence: CASSLGRNNEQFF.

The chain joins TRBV13 to TRBJ2-1, with TRBD2 identical over 10 bases. This CDR3 is 19 amino acids long. Germline V CDR1 and CDR2: PRHDT, FYEKMQ (reference sequence). V dropped 1 base and J dropped 0; count of bases not matched to a gene: 9. The CDR3 region is CASSLEGSPSGSSYNEQFF. In nucleotides, the CDR3 is TGTGCCAGCAGCTTAGAAGGTTCCCCTAGCGGGAGCTCCTACAATGAGCAGTTCTTC.

This clone was counted a single time. The V gene is TRBV5-1, the J gene TRBJ1-1; D is ambiguous. The CDR3 has 15 residues. Looked up from germline, CDR1 is SGHRS and CDR2 is YFSETQ. Trimming pared 0 bases from V and 4 bases from J, leaving 13 bases between. The CDR3: CASSLEWGTGTEAFF. The CDR3 nucleotides read TGCGCCAGCAGCTTGGAGTGGGGAACGGGCACTGAAGCTTTCTTT.

This clone has only a few counts. V gene TRBV5-1 combines with J gene TRBJ2-7; the D call may be TRBD1 or TRBD2 (5 bases each). Trimming cost V 0 bases and J 7 bases, with 14 bases left between them. Germline V gene lookup returns CDR1 SGHRS and CDR2 YFSETQ. This CDR3 region has 14 residues. CDR3 in DNA: TGCGCCAGCAGCTTGGAAGAGGGGTTTAAGGAGCAGTACTTC. This gives the protein CASSLEEGFKEQYF. Supplemented by reference TRBV5-1 and TRBJ2-7, the full variable domain reads KAGVTQTPRYLIKTRGQQVTLSCSPISGHRSVSWYQQTPGQGLQFLFEYFSETQRNKGNFPGRFSGRQFSNSRSEMNVSTLELGDSALYLCASSLEEGFKEQYFGPGTRLTVT.

The chain combines TRBV12-3 or TRBV12-4 with TRBJ1-5, with unresolved D. This CDR3 has 12 residues. V lost 4 bases and J 6 bases, leaving 7 bases between the germline ends. CDR3 in amino acids: CASSSPRQPQHF. The CDR3 nucleotides are TGTGCCAGCAGTTCCCCCCGTCAGCCCCAGCATTTT.

This chain connects TRBV4-2 to TRBJ1-4, with 7 bases that match TRBD1. Trimming cost V 1 base and J 0 bases; bases outside gene matches: 2. CDR1 and CDR2 from the germline V gene are LGHNA and YNFKEQ. The CDR3 loop spans 16 amino acids. The CDR3 DNA reads TGTGCCAGCAGCCAAGGGACAGGATCAACTAATGAAAAACTGTTTTTT. This translates into CASSQGTGSTNEKLFF.

This clone was observed a few times. This sequence joins TRBV6-2 or TRBV6-3 and TRBJ2-1, with D maybe TRBD2 (5 bases). Germline lookup yields CDR1 MNHEY and CDR2 SVGEGT. The CDR3 is 17 residues long. V gave up 6 bases and J gave up 1 base, with 19 bases separating them. DNA of the CDR3: TGTGCCAGCAGCCCCAATTGGTGGGCGGGTTCCTACAATGAGCAGTTCTTC. This codes for CASSPNWWAGSYNEQFF.

This clone has just a few counts. The chain's CDR3 is CASSDPLFEREVYNEQFF. Written as DNA, the CDR3 is TGTGCCAGCAGCGACCCCCTCTTTGAGCGGGAGGTTTACAATGAGCAGTTCTTC. The V call is TRBV7-4, the J call TRBJ2-1, with 9 bases aligning to TRBD2. This CDR3 contains 18 residues. V shed 5 bases and J 4 bases; nucleotides not matched to a gene: 15. Germline CDR1 is SGHVT and CDR2 is SQSDAQ.

This sequence joins TRBV24-1 and TRBJ2-3; D is undetermined. This CDR3 contains 11 residues. The germline V gene encodes CDR1 KGHDR and CDR2 SFDVKD. V lost 1 base, J lost 6 bases, and 1 base lay in between. The chain's CDR3 is CATSDFDTQYF. Written as DNA, the CDR3 is TGTGCCACCAGTGATTTCGATACGCAGTATTTT.

This chain connects TRBV6-1 to TRBJ1-6; 7 positions agree with TRBD1. The CDR3 contains 17 residues. CDR1 and CDR2 (germline): MNHNS, SASEGT. J was trimmed by 4 bases and V by 4 bases; bases with no gene match: 10. The CDR3 is CASSGGIGTAYNSPLHF. As DNA, the CDR3 is TGTGCCAGCAGTGGAGGTATAGGGACAGCGTATAATTCACCCCTCCACTTT.

The chain is built from TRBV2 and TRBJ2-6; TRBD1 might be the D (5 bases). Germline-derived CDR1 and CDR2 are SNHLY and FYNNEI. This CDR3 has 15 residues. The V end lost 8 bases, the J end lost 0 bases, and 11 bases lay between the germline ends. CDR3 bases: TGTGCCAGCGCAACAGACAGCTCTGGGGCCAACGTCCTGACTTTC. Its translation: CASATDSSGANVLTF.

By proportion, this clone is medium-sized. The chain uses TRBV19 and TRBJ1-5; D is perhaps TRBD1 (6 bases). Germline CDR1 is LNHDA and CDR2 is SQIVND (reference sequence). This CDR3 region has 15 residues. The V and J ends lost 6 bases and 1 base respectively, with 13 bases between them. CDR3 in amino acids: CASSRDRLSNQPQHF. CDR3 nucleotide sequence: TGTGCCAGTAGCCGCGACAGGCTCAGCAATCAGCCCCAGCATTTT.

The chain recombines TRBV5-1 with TRBJ2-7; D possibly corresponds to TRBD1 (6 bases). CDR3 length: 15 residues. The germline V gene encodes CDR1 SGHRS and CDR2 YFSETQ. The V and J ends lost 2 bases and 0 bases respectively, with 12 bases between them. Here the CDR3 DNA reads TGCGCCAGCAGCTTCGATTACAGGGACTCCTACGAGCAGTACTTC. Translation gives CASSFDYRDSYEQYF.

This chain connects TRBV9 to TRBJ1-1; no clear D. Trimming took 0 bases from V and 1 from J, leaving 7 bases between them. Germline CDR1 is SGDLS and CDR2 is YYNGEE. There are 14 residues in the CDR3. CDR3 residues: CASSVEPQNTEAFF. The CDR3 DNA reads as TGTGCCAGCAGCGTAGAGCCACAGAACACTGAAGCTTTCTTT.

The sample holds a few counts of this clone. This rearrangement joins TRBV24-1 to TRBJ1-5; 7 positions match TRBD1. CDR3 size: 15 residues. Germline values: CDR1 KGHDR, CDR2 SFDVKD. The trim removed 7 bases at V and 5 bases at J, leaving 10 bases unmatched. CDR3 protein: CATRTTGPGHQPQHF. The CDR3 coding sequence is TGTGCCACCAGAACGACAGGGCCCGGGCATCAGCCCCAGCATTTT.

This clone was seen a handful of times. This chain joins TRBV5-4 and TRBJ2-3; 7 bases fit TRBD1. Germline V gives CDR1 SGHNT, CDR2 YYREEE (reference sequence). V shed 2 bases and J 2 bases; nucleotides not matched to a gene: 11. The CDR3 consists of 17 residues. The CDR3 bases are TGTGCCAGCAGCTTATGGACAGGTCTCCTCGCCACAGATACGCAGTATTTT. Encoded protein: CASSLWTGLLATDTQYF.

V is TRBV6-6 and J is TRBJ1-2; D possibly corresponds to TRBD1 (6 bases). Trimming stripped 2 bases from V and 8 bases from J, with 21 bases between. CDR1 is MNHNY and CDR2 is SVGAGI in the germline V gene (reference sequence). The CDR3 totals 16 residues. The CDR3 region is CASSYRTTGTQRGYTF. The DNA for the CDR3 is TGTGCCAGCAGTTACCGCACAACAGGGACACAACGGGGCTACACCTTC.

The chain recombines TRBV5-1 with TRBJ2-5; D perhaps matches TRBD1 (6 bases). V was cut by 1 base and J by 0 bases, with 13 bases left in between. The CDR3 runs to 16 residues. The germline V gene has CDR1 SGHRS and CDR2 YFSETQ. This CDR3 is CASSLNLRGDQETQYF. CDR3 coding DNA: TGCGCCAGCAGCTTGAACCTCAGGGGTGACCAAGAGACCCAGTACTTC.

V and J are TRBV5-1 and TRBJ1-6; D gene unclear. CDR1 SGHRS and CDR2 YFSETQ come from the germline V gene. The CDR3 is 12 residues long. V lost 1 base and J 7 bases, leaving 3 bases between the germline ends. CDR3 sequence reads: CASSLFNSPLHF. The CDR3 DNA reads TGCGCCAGCAGCTTGTTCAATTCACCCCTCCACTTT. Full variable domain (remainder filled in from reference TRBV5-1 and TRBJ1-6): KAGVTQTPRYLIKTRGQQVTLSCSPISGHRSVSWYQQTPGQGLQFLFEYFSETQRNKGNFPGRFSGRQFSNSRSEMNVSTLELGDSALYLCASSLFNSPLHFGNGTRLTVT.

The rearrangement links TRBV5-1 to TRBJ2-1; perhaps TRBD1 as D (5 bases). V lost 1 base and J lost 5, with 16 bases in between. CDR3 length: 16 amino acids. Germline V gene sequence: CDR1 SGHRS, CDR2 YFSETQ. The CDR3 sequence: CASSLFTPGPNNEQFF. CDR3 bases: TGCGCCAGCAGCTTGTTCACCCCAGGGCCCAACAATGAGCAGTTCTTC. The whole variable domain, filled in from reference TRBV5-1 and TRBJ2-1, reads KAGVTQTPRYLIKTRGQQVTLSCSPISGHRSVSWYQQTPGQGLQFLFEYFSETQRNKGNFPGRFSGRQFSNSRSEMNVSTLELGDSALYLCASSLFTPGPNNEQFFGPGTRLTVL.

This chain joins TRBV4-2 and TRBJ2-7, with D possibly TRBD1 on 7 matching bases. Trimming left V 0 bases short and J 0 bases short, with 15 bases between. The V gene's germline CDR1 is LGHNA and CDR2 YNFKEQ. This CDR3 is 17 amino acids long. CDR3 sequence: CASSQDKGTAGSYEQYF. CDR3 DNA sequence: TGTGCCAGCAGCCAAGACAAGGGGACAGCGGGCTCCTACGAGCAGTACTTC.